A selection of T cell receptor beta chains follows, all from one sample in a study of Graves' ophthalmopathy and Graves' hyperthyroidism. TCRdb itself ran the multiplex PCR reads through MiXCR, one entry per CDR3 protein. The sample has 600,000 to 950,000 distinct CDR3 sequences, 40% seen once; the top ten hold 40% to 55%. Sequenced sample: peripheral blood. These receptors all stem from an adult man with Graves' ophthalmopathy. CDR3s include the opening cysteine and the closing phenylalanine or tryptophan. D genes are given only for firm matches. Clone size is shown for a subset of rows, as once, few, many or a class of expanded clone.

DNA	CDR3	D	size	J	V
TGCAGTGCTAGAGCCCCATTAGCGGGAGGGCGCGAGCAGTACTTC	CSARAPLAGGREQYF	TRBD2	many	TRBJ2-7	TRBV20-1
TGCAGCGTTGGGGATCGCGTCTACGAGCAGTACTTC	CSVGDRVYEQYF	NA	NA	TRBJ2-7	TRBV29-1
TGCAGTGCTCTCCCTTCGAGCTCTGGGGCCAACGTCCTGACTTTC	CSALPSSSGANVLTF	NA	NA	TRBJ2-6	TRBV20-1
TGTGCCAGCAGCCATAGCGGGAGTAAGGAGACCCAGTACTTC	CASSHSGSKETQYF	TRBD2	many	TRBJ2-5	TRBV7-3
TGTGCCAGCAGCTTAGTCGGGGGGGAGGCTTTCTTT	CASSLVGGEAFF	NA	many	TRBJ1-1	TRBV7-9
TGTGCCAGCAGCTTCCGGGACAGGGTTGAAAAACTGTTTTTT	CASSFRDRVEKLFF	TRBD1	many	TRBJ1-4	TRBV7-9
TGTGCCAGCAGTTATAGGGTGGAGGGACGACAGCATTTT	CASSYRVEGRQHF	NA	once	TRBJ1-5	TRBV6-5
TGTGCCAGCTCACCACGCCAGGGGGATATCTCTGGGGCCAACGTCCTGACTTTC	CASSPRQGDISGANVLTF	TRBD1	NA	TRBJ2-6	TRBV7-9
TGTGCCAGCAGTTGGGGGCGTGGAGCGCGCGAGCAGTACTTC	CASSWGRGAREQYF	NA	many	TRBJ2-7	TRBV2
TGTGCCAGCAATCCAGCGCGGGCGGGAGATACGCAGTATTTT	CASNPARAGDTQYF	NA	once	TRBJ2-3	TRBV6-6
TGTGCCAGCAGGGGCGGACAGGACAATCAGCCCCAGCATTTT	CASRGGQDNQPQHF	TRBD1	NA	TRBJ1-5	TRBV6-5
TGTGCCAGCAGCTTACGCGGGAGGAGGGGGGAGACCCAGTACTTC	CASSLRGRRGETQYF	TRBD2	NA	TRBJ2-5	TRBV6-5
TGCAGTGCTAGAGTAAGGACAGGGCTGAAGGCCGGGGAGCTGTTTTTT	CSARVRTGLKAGELFF	TRBD1	NA	TRBJ2-2	TRBV20-1
TGCAGTGCTAGAGAGTCTAGCGGAGGGTACCAAGAGACCCAGTACTTC	CSARESSGGYQETQYF	TRBD2	NA	TRBJ2-5	TRBV20-1
TGTGCCAGCAGCCCTTATCCGGGGGCTGGAAACACCATATATTTT	CASSPYPGAGNTIYF	NA	many	TRBJ1-3	TRBV7-8
TGTGCCAGCAGCCCACCCGGGGGGGGCGTCTACTATGGCTACACCTTC	CASSPPGGGVYYGYTF	NA	NA	TRBJ1-2	TRBV2
TGCAGCGGCGGACAGGTACACGGGGAGCTGTTTTTT	CSGGQVHGELFF	TRBD1	NA	TRBJ2-2	TRBV29-1
TGTGCCAGCAGCCAGGGACGGACAGGCTTCGAGCAGTACTTC	CASSQGRTGFEQYF	TRBD1	few	TRBJ2-7	TRBV3-1
TGTGCCAGCAGTTCAACCGGGACAGAATATAATTCACCCCTCCACTTT	CASSSTGTEYNSPLHF	TRBD1	NA	TRBJ1-6	TRBV4-2
TGTGCCAGCCGACCCGGGGCCAGCGTCCTGACTTTC	CASRPGASVLTF	NA	NA	TRBJ2-6	TRBV2
TGTGCCAGCAGTTTTGGTAATCGAGTGGCTTTCTTT	CASSFGNRVAFF	NA	few	TRBJ1-1	TRBV12-3/TRBV12-4
TGTGCCAGCAGCCTATCTAATGAAAAACTGTTTTTT	CASSLSNEKLFF	NA	many	TRBJ1-4	TRBV7-6
TGCAGCGTTCAAGACCCTCGATGGGCAGATACGCAGTATTTT	CSVQDPRWADTQYF	NA	NA	TRBJ2-3	TRBV29-1
TGCAGTGCTAGAGATCCTCTCCATGGGGGCGGCGAGCAGTACTTC	CSARDPLHGGGEQYF	NA	NA	TRBJ2-7	TRBV20-1
TGTGCCAGCAGCCCGGGACAGGGGGCAATACTAGGTGAAAAACTGTTTTTT	CASSPGQGAILGEKLFF	TRBD1	NA	TRBJ1-4	TRBV7-9
TGTGCCAGCAGCTCGCCCGACAGGATAACCTACGAGCAGTACTTC	CASSSPDRITYEQYF	NA	NA	TRBJ2-7	TRBV7-9
TGTGCCAGCAGCGTTGACAGGGTCGGAACATCACCCCTCCACTTT	CASSVDRVGTSPLHF	TRBD1	many	TRBJ1-6	TRBV7-2
TGTGCCAGCAGCTTAGTAGGCAGGGCGAGTACTGAAGCTTTCTTT	CASSLVGRASTEAFF	NA	many	TRBJ1-1	TRBV7-9
TGCAGTGCTAGAGGGACTAGCGGGAGGGTCCAAGAGACCCAGTACTTC	CSARGTSGRVQETQYF	TRBD2	NA	TRBJ2-5	TRBV20-1
TGCAGCGTTTCGGTTTTCACTGAAGCTTTCTTT	CSVSVFTEAFF	NA	NA	TRBJ1-1	TRBV29-1
TGTGCCAGCAGCGTAGCTCAGGGGACTGAAGCTTTCTTT	CASSVAQGTEAFF	NA	many	TRBJ1-1	TRBV9
TGTGCCAGCAGTTATGAGGGACAGGCAGGGACACCCCTCCACTTT	CASSYEGQAGTPLHF	TRBD1	NA	TRBJ1-6	TRBV11-1
TGTGCCAGCAGTTCAACGCCCGGGAGCAACCAAGAGACCCAGTACTTC	CASSSTPGSNQETQYF	NA	few	TRBJ2-5	TRBV12-3/TRBV12-4
TGTGCCAGCAGCTTAGACAGGGTCCAGCCCCAGCATTTT	CASSLDRVQPQHF	NA	many	TRBJ1-5	TRBV11-2
TGTGCCAGCAGTTACGAGGGGCCGGGGTTGATTTATGAAGCTTTCTTT	CASSYEGPGLIYEAFF	NA	NA	TRBJ1-1	TRBV6-5
TGTGCCAGCAGCCAGGGACAGGGGAATCCCTACGAGCAGTACTTC	CASSQGQGNPYEQYF	TRBD1	NA	TRBJ2-7	TRBV4-2
TGTGCCAGTACCCGAGGGACCGCCTACGAGCAGTACTTC	CASTRGTAYEQYF	NA	once	TRBJ2-7	TRBV19
TGTGCCAGCAGCTACACAGGGAGGGGCGGTGGCTACACCTTC	CASSYTGRGGGYTF	NA	NA	TRBJ1-2	TRBV11-1
TGTGCCAGCAGCCCCCGACAGGGGACTAATGAAAAACTGTTTTTT	CASSPRQGTNEKLFF	TRBD1	few	TRBJ1-4	TRBV7-9
TGTGCCAGCAGTGAAGGGTGGCTCTCTAGCAATCAGCCCCAGCATTTT	CASSEGWLSSNQPQHF	NA	few	TRBJ1-5	TRBV24-1